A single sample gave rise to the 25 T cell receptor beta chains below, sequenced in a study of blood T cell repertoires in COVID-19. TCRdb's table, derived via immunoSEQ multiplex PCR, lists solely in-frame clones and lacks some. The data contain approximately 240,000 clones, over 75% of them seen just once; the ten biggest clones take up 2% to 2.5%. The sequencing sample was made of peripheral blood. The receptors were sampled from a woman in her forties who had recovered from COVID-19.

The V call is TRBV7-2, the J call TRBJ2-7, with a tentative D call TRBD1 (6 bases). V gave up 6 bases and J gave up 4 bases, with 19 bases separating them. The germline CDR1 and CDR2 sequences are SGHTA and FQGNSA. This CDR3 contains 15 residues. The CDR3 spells CASSSTGTPYYEQYF. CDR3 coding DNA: TGTGCCAGCAGTTCCACAGGGACGCCCTATTACGAGCAGTACTTC.

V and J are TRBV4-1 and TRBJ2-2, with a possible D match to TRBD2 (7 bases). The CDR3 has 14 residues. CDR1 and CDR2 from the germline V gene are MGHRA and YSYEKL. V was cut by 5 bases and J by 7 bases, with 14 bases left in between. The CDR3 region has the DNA TGCGCCAGCAGCGGAAAGGGGGGGAGCGGGGAGCTGTTTTTT. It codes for CASSGKGGSGELFF.

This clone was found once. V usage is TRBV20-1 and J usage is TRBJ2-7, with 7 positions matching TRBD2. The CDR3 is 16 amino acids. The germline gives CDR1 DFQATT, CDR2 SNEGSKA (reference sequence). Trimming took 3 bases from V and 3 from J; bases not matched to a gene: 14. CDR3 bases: TGCAGTGCTAGTTCTCAAGCGGGGCGCCATCTCTACGAGCAGTACTTC. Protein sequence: CSASSQAGRHLYEQYF.

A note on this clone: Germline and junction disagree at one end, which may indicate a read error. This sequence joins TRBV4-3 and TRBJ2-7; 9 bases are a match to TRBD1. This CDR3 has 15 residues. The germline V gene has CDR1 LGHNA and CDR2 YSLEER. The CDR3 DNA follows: TGCGCCAGCGGCCAACAGGGGGCCCCCTTCTACGAGCAGTACTTC. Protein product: CASGQQGAPFYEQYF.

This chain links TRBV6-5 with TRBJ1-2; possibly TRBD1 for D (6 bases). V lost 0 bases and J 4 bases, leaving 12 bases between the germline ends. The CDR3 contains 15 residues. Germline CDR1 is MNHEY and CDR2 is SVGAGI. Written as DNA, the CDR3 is TGTGCCAGCAGTTACTCGCGGGGGCAAGGCTATGGCTACACCTTC. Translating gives CASSYSRGQGYGYTF.

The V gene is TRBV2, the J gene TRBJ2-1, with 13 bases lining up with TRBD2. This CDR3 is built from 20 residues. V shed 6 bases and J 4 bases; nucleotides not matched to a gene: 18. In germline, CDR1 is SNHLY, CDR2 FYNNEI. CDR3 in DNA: TGTGCCAGCAGCCTTCACGGGACTAGCGGGGAGAATGTGGGTTACAATGAGCAGTTCTTC. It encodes CASSLHGTSGENVGYNEQFF.

The CDR3 here is CASRADRGPNEKLFF. The CDR3 DNA reads as TGTGCCAGCAGAGCCGACAGGGGGCCTAATGAAAAACTGTTTTTT. The chain employs TRBV6-5 and TRBJ1-4; 10 bases map to TRBD1. The CDR3 sequence is 15 residues long. Trimming at V came to 6 bases and at J to 3 bases, leaving 4 bases not matched to a gene. Germline V gives CDR1 MNHEY, CDR2 SVGAGI.

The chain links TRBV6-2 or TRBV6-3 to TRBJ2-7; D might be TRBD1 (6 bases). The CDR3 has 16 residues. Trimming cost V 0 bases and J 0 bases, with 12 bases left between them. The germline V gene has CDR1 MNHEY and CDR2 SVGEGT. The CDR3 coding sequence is TGTGCCAGCAGTTACTCCACAGGGTTCAGCTCCTACGAGCAGTACTTC. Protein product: CASSYSTGFSSYEQYF.

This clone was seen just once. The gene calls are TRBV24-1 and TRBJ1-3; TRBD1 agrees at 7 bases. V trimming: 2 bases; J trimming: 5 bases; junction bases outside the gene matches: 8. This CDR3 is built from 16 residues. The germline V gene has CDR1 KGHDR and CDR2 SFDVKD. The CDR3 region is CATSDSAWDRRNTIYF. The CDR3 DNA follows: TGTGCCACCAGTGATTCTGCGTGGGACAGAAGAAACACCATATATTTT.

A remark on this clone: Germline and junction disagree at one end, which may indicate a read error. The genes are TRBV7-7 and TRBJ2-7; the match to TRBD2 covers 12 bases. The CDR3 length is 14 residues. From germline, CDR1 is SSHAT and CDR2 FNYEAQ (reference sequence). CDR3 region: CASSRGTSGYEQYF. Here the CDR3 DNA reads TGTGCTAGCAGCAGAGGGACTAGCGGGTACGAGCAGTACTTC. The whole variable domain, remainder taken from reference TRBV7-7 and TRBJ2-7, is GAGVSQSPRYKVTKRGQDVTLRCDPISSHATLYWYQQALGQGPEFLTYFNYEAQPDKSGLPSDRFSAERPEGSISTLTIQRTEQRDSAMYRCASSRGTSGYEQYFGPGTRLTVT.

The CDR3 DNA sequence: TGTGCCAGCAGCGATGAGCGGGGGCGGGCCAATGAGCAGTTCTTC. Its translation: CASSDERGRANEQFF. V is TRBV6-2 or TRBV6-3 and J is TRBJ2-1; 8 bases align to TRBD2. Germline V gene sequence: CDR1 MNHEY, CDR2 SVGEGT. CDR3 length: 15 residues. The ends lost 6 bases at V and 6 bases at J; junction bases unmatched: 10.

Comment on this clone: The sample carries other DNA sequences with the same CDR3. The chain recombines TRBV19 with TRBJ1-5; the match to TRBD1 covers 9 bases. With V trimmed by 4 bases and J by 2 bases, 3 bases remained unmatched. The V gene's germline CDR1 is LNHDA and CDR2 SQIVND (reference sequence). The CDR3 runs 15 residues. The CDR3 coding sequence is TGTGCCAGTAGTACGACAGGGGGTGGCAATCAGCCCCAGCATTTT. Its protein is CASSTTGGGNQPQHF.

The CDR3 region has the DNA TGTGCCAGCAGCCATAGCGGATTACCCTACGAGCAGTACTTC. Protein sequence: CASSHSGLPYEQYF. The chain links TRBV6-2 or TRBV6-3 to TRBJ2-7; a possible D gene is TRBD2 (6 bases). The CDR3 runs 14 residues. The V end was cut by 6 bases, the J end by 2 bases, with 14 bases between. Per germline, CDR1 MNHEY and CDR2 SVGEGT.

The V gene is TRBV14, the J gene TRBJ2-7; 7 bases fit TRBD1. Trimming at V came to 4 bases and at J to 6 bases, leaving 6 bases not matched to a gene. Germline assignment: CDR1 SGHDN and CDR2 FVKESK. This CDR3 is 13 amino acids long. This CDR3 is CASSRQGYGEQYF. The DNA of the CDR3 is TGTGCCAGCAGCCGACAGGGTTACGGCGAGCAGTACTTC. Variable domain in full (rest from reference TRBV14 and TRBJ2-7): EAGVTQFPSHSVIEKGQTVTLRCDPISGHDNLYWYRRVMGKEIKFLLHFVKESKQDESGMPNNRFLAERTGGTYSTLKVQPAELEDSGVYFCASSRQGYGEQYFGPGTRLTVT.

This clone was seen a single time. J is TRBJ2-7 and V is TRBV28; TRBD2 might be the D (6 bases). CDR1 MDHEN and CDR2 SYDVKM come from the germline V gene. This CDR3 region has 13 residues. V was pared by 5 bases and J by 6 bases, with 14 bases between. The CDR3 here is CASSIGGRGEQYF. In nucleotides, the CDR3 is TGTGCCAGCAGTATCGGGGGTCGGGGCGAGCAGTACTTC.

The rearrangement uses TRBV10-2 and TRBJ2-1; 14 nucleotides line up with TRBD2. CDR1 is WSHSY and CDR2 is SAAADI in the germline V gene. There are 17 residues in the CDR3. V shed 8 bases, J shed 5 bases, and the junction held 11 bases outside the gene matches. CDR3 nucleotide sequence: TGCGCCAGCGCGGGACTAGCGGGGGCCTCTGGACACAATGAGCAGTTCTTC. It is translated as CASAGLAGASGHNEQFF.

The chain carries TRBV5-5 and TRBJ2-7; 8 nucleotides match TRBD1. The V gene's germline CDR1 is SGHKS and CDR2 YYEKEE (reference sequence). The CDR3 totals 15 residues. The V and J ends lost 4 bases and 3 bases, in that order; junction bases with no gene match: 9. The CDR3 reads CASSTGTGDFYEQYF. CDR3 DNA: TGTGCCAGCAGCACCGGGACAGGTGATTTCTACGAGCAGTACTTC.

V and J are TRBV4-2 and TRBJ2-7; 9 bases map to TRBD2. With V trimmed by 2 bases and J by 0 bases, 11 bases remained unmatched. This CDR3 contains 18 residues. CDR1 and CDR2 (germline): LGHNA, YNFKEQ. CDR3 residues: CASSQKRSSGGNSYEQYF. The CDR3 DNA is TGTGCCAGCAGCCAAAAAAGGAGTAGCGGGGGAAACTCCTACGAGCAGTACTTC.

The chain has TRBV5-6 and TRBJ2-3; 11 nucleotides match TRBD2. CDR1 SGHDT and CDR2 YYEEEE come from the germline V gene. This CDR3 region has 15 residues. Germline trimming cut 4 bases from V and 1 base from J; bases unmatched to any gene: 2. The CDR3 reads CASSPTSGGTDTQYF. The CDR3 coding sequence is TGTGCCAGCAGCCCGACTAGCGGGGGCACAGATACGCAGTATTTT.

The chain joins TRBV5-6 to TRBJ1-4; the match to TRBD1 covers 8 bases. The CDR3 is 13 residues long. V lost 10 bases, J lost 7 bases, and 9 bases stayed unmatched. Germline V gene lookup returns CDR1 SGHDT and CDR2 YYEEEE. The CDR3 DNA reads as TGTGCCTGCCAGGGGGCGCCGGGTGAAAAACTGTTTTTT. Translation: CACQGAPGEKLFF.

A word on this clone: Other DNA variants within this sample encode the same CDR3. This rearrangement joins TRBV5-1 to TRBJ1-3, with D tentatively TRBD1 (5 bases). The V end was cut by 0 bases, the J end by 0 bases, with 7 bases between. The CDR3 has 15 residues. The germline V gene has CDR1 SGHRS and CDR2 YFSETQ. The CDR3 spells CASSLETGSGNTIYF. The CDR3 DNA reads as TGCGCCAGCAGCTTGGAAACAGGCTCTGGAAACACCATATATTTT.

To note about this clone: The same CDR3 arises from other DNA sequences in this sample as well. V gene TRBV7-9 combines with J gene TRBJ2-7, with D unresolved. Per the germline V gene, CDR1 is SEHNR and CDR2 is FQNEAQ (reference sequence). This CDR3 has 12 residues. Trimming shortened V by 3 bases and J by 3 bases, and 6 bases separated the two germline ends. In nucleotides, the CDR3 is TGTGCCAGCAGCTTCCAAAACTACGAGCAGTACTTC. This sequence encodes CASSFQNYEQYF. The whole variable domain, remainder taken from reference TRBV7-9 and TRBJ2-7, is DTGVSQNPRHKITKRGQNVTFRCDPISEHNRLYWYRQTLGQGPEFLTYFQNEAQLEKSRLLSDRFSAERPKGSFSTLEIQRTEQGDSAMYLCASSFQNYEQYFGPGTRLTVT.

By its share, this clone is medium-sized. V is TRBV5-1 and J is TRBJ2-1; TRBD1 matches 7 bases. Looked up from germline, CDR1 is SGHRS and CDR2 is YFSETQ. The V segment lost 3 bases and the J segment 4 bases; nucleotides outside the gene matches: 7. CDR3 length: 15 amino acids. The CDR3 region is CASSSTGNRYNEQFF. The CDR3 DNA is TGCGCCAGCAGCTCGACAGGGAACAGATACAATGAGCAGTTCTTC.

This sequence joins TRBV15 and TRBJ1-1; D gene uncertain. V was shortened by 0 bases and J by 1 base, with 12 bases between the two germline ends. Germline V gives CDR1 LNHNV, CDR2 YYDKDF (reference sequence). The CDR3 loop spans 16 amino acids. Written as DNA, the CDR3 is TGTGCCACCAGCAGAGATTTCGGGGTGGGGAACACTGAAGCTTTCTTT. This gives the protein CATSRDFGVGNTEAFF.

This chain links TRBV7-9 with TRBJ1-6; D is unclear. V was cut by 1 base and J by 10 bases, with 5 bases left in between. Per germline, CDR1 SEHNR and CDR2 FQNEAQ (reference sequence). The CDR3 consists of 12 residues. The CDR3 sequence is CASSLGESPLHF. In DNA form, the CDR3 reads TGTGCCAGCAGCTTAGGAGAGTCACCCCTCCACTTT.